What follows are 30 T cell receptor beta chains derived from one specimen sequenced in a study of T cell responses to AZD1222 COVID-19 vaccine (dated by TCRdb to about 2021). The time point label corresponds to: baseline before first vaccination. Read against the paper, the sample's treatment or condition label means: meningococcal conjugate vaccine given as trial control. Receptors were amplified or captured by the immunoSEQ multiplex PCR assay. In its TCRdb copy, this immuneACCESS table keeps in-frame sequences only and misses some clones. Where compared with another copy, unresolved V genes explain less than half of these, and the others have no known cause. This sample has some 120,000 clones in its table, and 80% to 90% of those were observed once. 18% of the sample is in the top ten clones. The sample in question was peripheral blood, obtained on day 0 of MenACWY control vaccination. The receptors were sampled from an adult in good health.

This sequence joins TRBV4-2 and TRBJ1-1; D is undetermined. The V and J ends lost 1 base and 6 bases respectively, with 12 bases between them. CDR1 is LGHNA, CDR2 YNFKEQ, per germline. The CDR3 consists of 14 residues. The CDR3, as DNA: TGTGCCAGCAGCCAAGTCCTGGAAACGGCTGAAGCTTTCTTT. It codes for CASSQVLETAEAFF.

The chain combines TRBV5-1 with TRBJ1-4; a possible D gene is TRBD1 (6 bases). V was clipped by 4 bases and J by 4 bases, with 14 bases between them. This CDR3 spans 15 amino acids. Germline CDR1 is SGHRS and CDR2 is YFSETQ. The CDR3: CASSLSTGNNEKLFF. For the CDR3, the DNA is TGCGCCAGCAGCCTTAGTACAGGGAATAATGAAAAACTGTTTTTT.

V usage is TRBV5-1 and J usage is TRBJ1-6; D uncertain. Looked up from germline, CDR1 is SGHRS and CDR2 is YFSETQ. With 0 bases removed from V and 0 bases from J, the gap between germline ends came to 7 bases. The CDR3 is made up of 16 amino acids. The CDR3 region has the DNA TGCGCCAGCAGCTTGGGCGGAGGCTCCTATAATTCACCCCTCCACTTT. Translating it yields CASSLGGGSYNSPLHF.

The chain couples TRBV9 to TRBJ2-7, with 7 positions matching TRBD2. V shed 3 bases, J shed 0 bases, and the junction held 6 bases outside the gene matches. CDR1 is SGDLS and CDR2 is YYNGEE in the germline V gene. This CDR3 is built from 15 residues. CDR3 nucleotides: TGTGCCAGCAGCGAACATAGCGGGTACTCCTACGAGCAGTACTTC. Residues: CASSEHSGYSYEQYF.

This chain links TRBV7-9 with TRBJ2-2; D is possibly TRBD2 (5 bases). V was trimmed by 0 bases and J by 1 base, leaving 6 bases between them. CDR3 length: 15 amino acids. In germline, CDR1 is SEHNR, CDR2 FQNEAQ (reference sequence). The CDR3 sequence is CASSLARGNTGELFF. The CDR3 region has the DNA TGTGCCAGCAGCTTAGCCCGGGGGAACACCGGGGAGCTGTTTTTT.

The chain employs TRBV29-1 and TRBJ2-7; D is possibly TRBD1 (6 bases). CDR1 and CDR2 from the germline V gene are SQVTM and ANQGSEA. Between the trimmed V and J ends, which lost 6 bases and 3 bases, there was a span of 18 bases. The CDR3 runs 14 residues. CDR3 bases: TGCAGCGTGAAGTCCCTAGGACAGAACTACGAGCAGTACTTC. This codes for CSVKSLGQNYEQYF.

This clone was recorded only once. The chain links TRBV6-6 to TRBJ1-5; D not certain. CDR1 and CDR2 (germline): MNHNY, SVGAGI (reference sequence). This CDR3 spans 12 amino acids. V was cut by 6 bases and J by 1 base, with 4 bases left in between. DNA for the CDR3: TGTGCCAGCAGGGCCAGCAATCAGCCCCAGCATTTT. It specifies CASRASNQPQHF.

The CDR3 sequence: CASSYRGQGAIGGYTF. CDR3 DNA: TGTGCCAGCAGTTACAGAGGACAGGGGGCGATCGGTGGCTACACCTTC. This chain links TRBV6-6 with TRBJ1-2, with 11 bases matching TRBD1. CDR1 is MNHNY, CDR2 SVGAGI, per germline (reference sequence). The CDR3 runs 16 residues. The J segment lost 7 bases and the V segment lost 2 bases, leaving 9 bases of the junction unmatched.

This sequence joins TRBV3-1 (or the pseudogene TRBV3-2) and TRBJ1-6, with D perhaps TRBD1 (5 bases). Germline lookup yields CDR1 LGHDT and CDR2 YNNKEL (reference sequence). The V end was cut by 7 bases, the J end by 1 base, with 8 bases between. The CDR3 runs 14 residues. Written as DNA, the CDR3 is TGTGCCAGCACGGCAGGGTCCTATAATTCACCCCTCCACTTT. Residues: CASTAGSYNSPLHF.

CDR3 coding DNA: TGCGCCAGCAGCTTGGGAGGGAGGGCCAATGAGCAGTTCTTC. It codes for CASSLGGRANEQFF. The rearrangement uses TRBV5-1 and TRBJ2-1, with 7 bases matching TRBD2. Germline lookup yields CDR1 SGHRS and CDR2 YFSETQ. The CDR3 is 14 residues long. Trimming at V came to 0 bases and at J to 6 bases, leaving 3 bases not matched to a gene.

V is TRBV28 and J is TRBJ1-1; 10 nucleotides match TRBD1. Unmatched junction bases numbered 2, after V lost 7 bases and J lost 0 bases. The CDR3 length is 14 residues. The germline CDR1 and CDR2 sequences are MDHEN and SYDVKM. In nucleotides, the CDR3 is TGTGCCAGCAAGACAGGGGGCATGAACACTGAAGCTTTCTTT. Translating it yields CASKTGGMNTEAFF. Full variable domain (outside the CDR3, taken from reference TRBV28 and TRBJ1-1): DVKVTQSSRYLVKRTGEKVFLECVQDMDHENMFWYRQDPGLGLRLIYFSYDVKMKEKGDIPEGYSVSREKKERFSLILESASTNQTSMYLCASKTGGMNTEAFFGQGTRLTVV.

The rearrangement uses TRBV14 and TRBJ2-4; the match to TRBD1 covers 7 bases. The CDR3 length is 17 residues. Germline CDR1 SGHDN, CDR2 FVKESK. Trimming at V came to 4 bases and at J to 8 bases, leaving 17 bases not matched to a gene. CDR3 loop: CASSPDRRVAYGDIQYF. The DNA for the CDR3 is TGTGCCAGCAGCCCGGACAGGCGAGTAGCGTACGGGGACATTCAGTACTTC.

This rearrangement joins TRBV20-1 to TRBJ2-7; D tentatively reads TRBD1 or TRBD2 (5 bases each). With 3 bases removed from V and 2 bases from J, the gap between germline ends came to 17 bases. The CDR3 runs 15 residues. From germline, CDR1 is DFQATT and CDR2 SNEGSKA (reference sequence). As DNA, the CDR3 is TGCAGTGCTAGTTCGGGGACGTTAATCACCTACGAGCAGTACTTC. Translated, it gives CSASSGTLITYEQYF.

The chain has TRBV6-5 and TRBJ1-1, with 10 bases that match TRBD1. CDR1 MNHEY and CDR2 SVGAGI come from the germline V gene. CDR3 length: 14 residues. Losses at the gene ends were 6 bases for V and 5 bases for J; bases not matched to a gene: 6. This CDR3 reads CASRRDRGETEAFF. The DNA of the CDR3 is TGTGCCAGCAGGAGGGACAGGGGCGAAACTGAAGCTTTCTTT.

The chain recombines TRBV1 with TRBJ2-2. TRBV1 is marked as a pseudogene. This CDR3 is 15 amino acids long. CDR3 coding DNA: TGCACCAGCAGCCAAGCGTTGGGGAACACCGGGGAGCTGTTTTTT. As protein: CTSSQALGNTGELFF.

J is TRBJ1-1 and V is TRBV5-1; D remains unclear. The CDR3 is made up of 14 amino acids. Germline V gene data show CDR1 as SGHRS and CDR2 as YFSETQ. V lost 2 bases and J lost 2, with 10 bases in between. CDR3 DNA: TGCGCCAGCAGCTTTGCCCCGGCCAACACTGAAGCTTTCTTT. Residues: CASSFAPANTEAFF.

The chain is built from TRBV2 and TRBJ2-2, with D maybe TRBD2 (6 bases). This CDR3 has 16 residues. The germline gives CDR1 SNHLY, CDR2 FYNNEI. V was pared by 6 bases and J by 5 bases, with 19 bases between. Written as DNA, the CDR3 is TGTGCCAGCAGCAGGGAGGCTACCCTGGGAACCGGGGAGCTGTTTTTT. Translated, it gives CASSREATLGTGELFF.

V gene TRBV27 combines with J gene TRBJ2-5, with TRBD1 matching 7 bases. Germline CDR1 and CDR2: MNHEY and SMNVEV (reference sequence). The CDR3 runs to 18 residues. Trimming cost V 7 bases and J 4 bases; bases outside gene matches: 21. DNA of the CDR3: TGTGCCAGCAACCCTCCGAAGGGGGTGACAGGGAGTCTAGAGACCCAGTACTTC. This encodes CASNPPKGVTGSLETQYF.

The chain couples TRBV30 to TRBJ2-7; the D gene could be TRBD1 or TRBD2 (5 bases each). Germline V gene sequence: CDR1 GTSNPN, CDR2 SVGIG (reference sequence). Trimming removed 4 bases at V and 7 bases at J, with 14 bases between. The CDR3 is made up of 12 amino acids. CDR3 sequence reads: CAWNSGAREQYF. The CDR3 bases are TGTGCCTGGAATTCCGGGGCGAGAGAGCAGTACTTC.

The genes are TRBV5-6 and TRBJ2-7; TRBD1 matches 7 bases. V lost 0 bases and J lost 4; bases outside the gene matches: 10. Germline assignment: CDR1 SGHDT and CDR2 YYEEEE. The length of the CDR3 is 16 residues. This chain's CDR3 is CASSLGKGAQEYEQYF. The CDR3 nucleotides are TGTGCCAGCAGCTTGGGGAAGGGGGCGCAAGAATACGAGCAGTACTTC.

The genes are TRBV9 and TRBJ1-2; 8 bases fit TRBD1. Germline V gives CDR1 SGDLS, CDR2 YYNGEE. The CDR3 sequence is 14 residues long. After removal of 0 bases from V and 7 bases from J, the junction contained 5 bases not matched to a gene. In DNA form, the CDR3 reads TGTGCCAGCAGCGTAGGCAGGGGGCAAGGTGGCTACACCTTC. Protein sequence: CASSVGRGQGGYTF.

The V and J genes are TRBV28 and TRBJ2-4; D not certain. This CDR3 is 16 amino acids long. Trimming left V 3 bases short and J 3 bases short, with 15 bases between. CDR1 and CDR2 from the germline V gene are MDHEN and SYDVKM. CDR3 protein: CASSFQRTRNKNIQYF. CDR3 coding DNA: TGTGCCAGCAGTTTCCAGAGGACGCGGAACAAAAACATTCAGTACTTC.

The chain combines TRBV18 with TRBJ2-3; no clear D. Germline lookup yields CDR1 KGHSH and CDR2 LQKENI. V was pared by 6 bases and J by 6 bases, with 10 bases between. This CDR3 has 12 amino acids. As DNA, the CDR3 is TGTGCCAGCTCCCGCGTTCGGGATACGCAGTATTTT. Its protein product is CASSRVRDTQYF.

The chain carries TRBV6-1 and TRBJ2-7; 9 bases agree with TRBD1. The germline V gene encodes CDR1 MNHNS and CDR2 SASEGT. The V and J ends lost 5 bases and 3 bases, in that order; junction bases with no gene match: 5. The CDR3 has 14 residues. CDR3 sequence: CASSKDRGNYEQYF. The CDR3 DNA follows: TGTGCCAGCAGTAAGGACAGGGGAAACTACGAGCAGTACTTC.

The chain couples TRBV30 to TRBJ2-7; a possible D gene is TRBD1 (6 bases). Trimming took 1 base from V and 1 from J, leaving 14 bases between them. The CDR3 is 15 amino acids. Germline assignment: CDR1 GTSNPN and CDR2 SVGIG (reference sequence). The CDR3 loop reads CAWSAADRQSYEQYF. The CDR3, as DNA: TGTGCCTGGAGTGCAGCGGACAGACAGTCCTACGAGCAGTACTTC.

This clone was observed a handful of times. The rearrangement joins TRBV4-1 to TRBJ1-2, with 7 bases matching TRBD1. V dropped 4 bases and J dropped 1; count of bases not matched to a gene: 6. The CDR3 is 15 amino acids. Germline CDR1 and CDR2: MGHRA and YSYEKL. CDR3 in DNA: TGCGCCAGCAGCCTCGTGACAGGGAATAACTATGGCTACACCTTC. Protein product: CASSLVTGNNYGYTF.

The V gene is TRBV4-1, the J gene TRBJ2-2; 8 bases agree with TRBD2. V lost 3 bases to trimming and J lost 1 base; unmatched junction nucleotides: 7. This CDR3 region has 17 residues. CDR1 and CDR2 from the germline V gene are MGHRA and YSYEKL. The CDR3 DNA reads TGCGCCAGCAGCCATATTGAGAGCGGGGGGAACACCGGGGAGCTGTTTTTT. Its protein is CASSHIESGGNTGELFF.

V and J are TRBV9 and TRBJ2-1; possibly TRBD1 or TRBD2 for D (5 bases each). V was cut by 3 bases and J by 6 bases, with 16 bases left in between. Germline V gene data show CDR1 as SGDLS and CDR2 as YYNGEE. The CDR3 is made up of 15 amino acids. The CDR3 loop is CASSAAPGPPNEQFF. For the CDR3, the DNA is TGTGCCAGCAGCGCCGCCCCGGGACCTCCCAATGAGCAGTTCTTC.

The chain carries TRBV5-6 and TRBJ1-2; TRBD1 aligns across 8 bases. Looked up from germline, CDR1 is SGHDT and CDR2 is YYEEEE. The J segment lost 9 bases and the V segment lost 3 bases, leaving 1 base of the junction unmatched. The CDR3 spans 11 residues. CDR3 sequence (DNA): TGTGCCAGCAGCTACAGGGGGAGCTACACCTTC. Protein product: CASSYRGSYTF. Full variable domain (rest looked up from reference TRBV5-6 and TRBJ1-2): DAGVTQSPTHLIKTRGQQVTLRCSPKSGHDTVSWYQQALGQGPQFIFQYYEEEERQRGNFPDRFSGHQFPNYSSELNVNALLLGDSALYLCASSYRGSYTFGSGTRLTVV.

This chain joins TRBV30 and TRBJ2-3; no firm D call. This CDR3 is built from 13 residues. V was trimmed by 3 bases and J by 7 bases, leaving 14 bases between them. The germline V gene encodes CDR1 GTSNPN and CDR2 SVGIG (reference sequence). CDR3 sequence (DNA): TGTGCCTGGAGGCGGTGGAGCGCACATACGCAGTATTTT. This codes for CAWRRWSAHTQYF.